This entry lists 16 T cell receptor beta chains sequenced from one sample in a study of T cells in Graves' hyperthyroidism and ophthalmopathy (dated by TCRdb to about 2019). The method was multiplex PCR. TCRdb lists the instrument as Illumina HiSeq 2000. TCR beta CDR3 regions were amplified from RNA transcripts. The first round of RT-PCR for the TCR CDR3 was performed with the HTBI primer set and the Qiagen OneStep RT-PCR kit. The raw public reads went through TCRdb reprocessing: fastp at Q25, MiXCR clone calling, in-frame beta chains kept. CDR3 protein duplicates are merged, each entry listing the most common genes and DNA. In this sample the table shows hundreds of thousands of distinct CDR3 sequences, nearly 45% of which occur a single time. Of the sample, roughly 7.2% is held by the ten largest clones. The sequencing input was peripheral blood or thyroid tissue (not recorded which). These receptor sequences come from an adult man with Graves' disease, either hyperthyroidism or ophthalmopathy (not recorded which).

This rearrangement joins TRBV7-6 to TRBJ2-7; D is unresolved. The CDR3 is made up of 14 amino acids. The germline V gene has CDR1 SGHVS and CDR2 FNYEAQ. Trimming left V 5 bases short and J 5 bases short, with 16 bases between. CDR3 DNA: TGTGCCAGCAGCCAAGATTTGGAGATCCACGAGCAGTACTTC. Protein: CASSQDLEIHEQYF.

The chain's CDR3 is CASSLTQTGVYEQYF. The CDR3 DNA sequence: TGTGCCAGCAGCTTAACCCAGACAGGGGTCTACGAGCAGTACTTC. The genes are TRBV11-1 and TRBJ2-7; 8 bases agree with TRBD1. Looked up from germline, CDR1 is SGHAT and CDR2 is FQDESV (reference sequence). This CDR3 region has 15 residues. V lost 2 bases, J lost 3 bases, and 6 bases stayed unmatched.

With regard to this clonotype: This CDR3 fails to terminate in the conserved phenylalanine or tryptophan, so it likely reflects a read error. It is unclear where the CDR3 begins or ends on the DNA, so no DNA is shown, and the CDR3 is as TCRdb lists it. The CDR3 reads CASRKVAY. The chain carries TRBV2 and TRBJ1-1. Termini included, the CDR3 measures 8 amino acids. Germline lookup yields CDR1 SNHLY and CDR2 FYNNEI.

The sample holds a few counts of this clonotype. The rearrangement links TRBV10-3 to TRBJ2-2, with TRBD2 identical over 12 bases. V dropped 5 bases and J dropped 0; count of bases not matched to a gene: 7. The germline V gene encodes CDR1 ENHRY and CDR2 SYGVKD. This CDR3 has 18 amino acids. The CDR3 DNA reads TGTGCCATCAGTCCCACTAGCGGGGGGATCGCGAACACCGGGGAGCTGTTTTTT. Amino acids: CAISPTSGGIANTGELFF.

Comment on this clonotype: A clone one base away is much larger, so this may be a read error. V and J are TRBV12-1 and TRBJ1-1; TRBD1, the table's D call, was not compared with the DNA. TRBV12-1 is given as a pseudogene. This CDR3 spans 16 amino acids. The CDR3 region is CASSFLVRPSGPDAFF. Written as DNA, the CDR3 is TGTGCCAGCAGCTTTCTAGTACGGCCGTCGGGTCCCGATGCTTTCTTT.

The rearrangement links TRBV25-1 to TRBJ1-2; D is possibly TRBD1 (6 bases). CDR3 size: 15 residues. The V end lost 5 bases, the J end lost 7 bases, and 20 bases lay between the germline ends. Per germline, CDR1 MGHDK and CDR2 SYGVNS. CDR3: CASSLTGGAGCGYTF. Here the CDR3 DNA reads TGTGCCAGCAGTTTGACTGGGGGCGCGGGCTGTGGCTACACCTTC.

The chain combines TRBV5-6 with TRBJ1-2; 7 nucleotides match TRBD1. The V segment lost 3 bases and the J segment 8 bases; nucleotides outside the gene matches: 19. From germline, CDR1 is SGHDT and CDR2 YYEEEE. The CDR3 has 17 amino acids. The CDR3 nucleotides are TGTGCCAGCAGCTCCTTTGGACAGGTTCATATAACGGAGGGCTACACCTTC. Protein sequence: CASSSFGQVHITEGYTF.

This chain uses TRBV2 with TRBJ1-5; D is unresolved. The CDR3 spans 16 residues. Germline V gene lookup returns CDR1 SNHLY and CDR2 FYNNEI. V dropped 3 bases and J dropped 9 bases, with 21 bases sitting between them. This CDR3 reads CASSEAPLAGRGPQHF. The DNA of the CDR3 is TGTGCCAGCAGTGAGGCTCCTTTGGCAGGCCGGGGGCCCCAGCATTTT.

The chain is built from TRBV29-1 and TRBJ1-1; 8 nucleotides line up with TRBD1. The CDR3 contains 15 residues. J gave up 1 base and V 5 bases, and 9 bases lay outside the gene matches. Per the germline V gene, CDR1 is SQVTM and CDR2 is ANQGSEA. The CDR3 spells CSVNIQGVRNTEAFF. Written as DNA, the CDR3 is TGCAGCGTTAATATACAGGGGGTTCGGAACACTGAAGCTTTCTTT.

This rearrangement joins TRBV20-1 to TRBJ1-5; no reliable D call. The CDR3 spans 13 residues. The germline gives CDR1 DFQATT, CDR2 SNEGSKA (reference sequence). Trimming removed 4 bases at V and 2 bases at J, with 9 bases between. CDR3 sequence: CSANADRNQPQHF. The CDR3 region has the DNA TGCAGTGCTAACGCGGATCGCAATCAGCCCCAGCATTTT.

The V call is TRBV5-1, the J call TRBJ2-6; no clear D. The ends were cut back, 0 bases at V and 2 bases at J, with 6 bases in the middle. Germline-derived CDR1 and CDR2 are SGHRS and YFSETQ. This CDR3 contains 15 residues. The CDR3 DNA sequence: TGCGCCAGCAGCTTGGACGGAACTGGGGCCAACGTCCTGACTTTC. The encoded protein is CASSLDGTGANVLTF.

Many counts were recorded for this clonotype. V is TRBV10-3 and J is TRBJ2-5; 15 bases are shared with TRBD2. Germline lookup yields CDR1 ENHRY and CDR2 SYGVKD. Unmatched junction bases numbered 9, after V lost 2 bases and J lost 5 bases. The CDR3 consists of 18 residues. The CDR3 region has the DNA TGTGCCATCAGTGAGACCGGACTAGCGGGAGGGCCAGGGGAGACCCAGTACTTC. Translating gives CAISETGLAGGPGETQYF.

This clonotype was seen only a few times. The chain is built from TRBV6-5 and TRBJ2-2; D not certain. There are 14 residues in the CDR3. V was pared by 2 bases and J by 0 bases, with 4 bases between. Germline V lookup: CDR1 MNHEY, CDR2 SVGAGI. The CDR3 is CASSYLSNTGELFF. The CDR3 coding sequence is TGTGCCAGCAGTTACCTTTCGAACACCGGGGAGCTGTTTTTT.

The CDR3 region is CASSYPRVSGANVLTF. The DNA for the CDR3 is TGTGCCAGCAGTTACCCCCGGGTCTCTGGGGCCAACGTCCTGACTTTC. The genes are TRBV7-9 and TRBJ2-6; D uncertain. The CDR3 consists of 16 residues. The V end was cut by 6 bases, the J end by 0 bases, with 12 bases between. CDR1 SEHNR and CDR2 FQNEAQ come from the germline V gene (reference sequence).

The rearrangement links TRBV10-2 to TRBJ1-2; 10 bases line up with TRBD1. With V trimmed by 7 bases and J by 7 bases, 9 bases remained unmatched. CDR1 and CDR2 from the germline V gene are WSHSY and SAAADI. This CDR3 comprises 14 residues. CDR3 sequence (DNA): TGCGCCAGCAATATACCGGGACAGGGGCTTGGCTACACCTTC. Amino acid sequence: CASNIPGQGLGYTF.

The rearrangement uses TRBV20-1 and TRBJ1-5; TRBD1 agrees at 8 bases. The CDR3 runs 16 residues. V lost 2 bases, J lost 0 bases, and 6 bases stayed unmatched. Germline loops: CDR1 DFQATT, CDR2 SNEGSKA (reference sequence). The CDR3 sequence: CSARQGAEHSNQPQHF. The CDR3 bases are TGCAGTGCTAGACAGGGGGCTGAACATAGCAATCAGCCCCAGCATTTT.